The 6 T cell receptor beta chains given below trace back to one sample, sequenced in a study of blood T cell repertoires in COVID-19. The assay was immunoSEQ multiplex PCR, and TCRdb's table has in-frame clones only and misses some. This table has roughly 200,000 clones, around 84% appearing once. Sequencing used peripheral blood. Receptors originate from a human donor in a cohort sampled during active COVID-19.

The chain employs TRBV27 and TRBJ1-5; D is ambiguous. V lost 2 bases and J lost 3, with 11 bases in between. The CDR3 runs to 15 residues. CDR1 is MNHEY and CDR2 is SMNVEV in the germline V gene (reference sequence). CDR3 in DNA: TGTGCCAGCAGTTTAATCAGGAACCCCAATCAGCCCCAGCATTTT. Translated, it gives CASSLIRNPNQPQHF.

V and J are TRBV12-5 and TRBJ2-3; D is possibly TRBD1 (5 bases). V was clipped by 6 bases and J by 4 bases, with 20 bases between them. Germline V gene lookup returns CDR1 LGHNT and CDR2 FRNRAP. CDR3 length: 16 residues. The CDR3 sequence: CASGDFGFGAPDTQYF. CDR3 bases: TGTGCTAGTGGGGATTTTGGATTTGGGGCCCCAGATACGCAGTATTTT.

V usage is TRBV9 and J usage is TRBJ2-2, with 10 positions matching TRBD2. The V gene's germline CDR1 is SGDLS and CDR2 YYNGEE. Trimming cost V 4 bases and J 0 bases; bases outside gene matches: 6. This CDR3 spans 17 amino acids. The CDR3 coding sequence is TGTGCCAGCAGCAACCCCGGACTAGCGGCGAACACCGGGGAGCTGTTTTTT. Protein product: CASSNPGLAANTGELFF. The whole variable domain, remainder taken from reference TRBV9 and TRBJ2-2, is DSGVTQTPKHLITATGQRVTLRCSPRSGDLSVYWYQQSLDQGLQFLIQYYNGEERAKGNILERFSAQQFPDLHSELNLSSLELGDSALYFCASSNPGLAANTGELFFGEGSRLTVL.

This chain uses TRBV6-5 with TRBJ2-3; TRBD2 matches at 7 bases. Per germline, CDR1 MNHEY and CDR2 SVGAGI. After removal of 5 bases from V and 4 bases from J, the junction contained 9 bases not matched to a gene. The CDR3 loop spans 15 amino acids. The CDR3 sequence: CASSHLSGPPDTQYF. For the CDR3, the DNA is TGTGCCAGCAGTCACCTTAGCGGGCCCCCAGATACGCAGTATTTT.

This clone was observed once. This chain joins TRBV14 and TRBJ2-3; TRBD1 is a possible D gene (6 bases). V was shortened by 4 bases and J by 3 bases, with 17 bases between the two germline ends. CDR3 size: 16 residues. Germline values: CDR1 SGHDN, CDR2 FVKESK. This chain's CDR3 is CASSLPGARATDTQYF. The DNA for the CDR3 is TGTGCCAGCAGCCTTCCAGGGGCAAGGGCTACAGATACGCAGTATTTT. Complete variable domain (other parts from reference TRBV14 and TRBJ2-3): EAGVTQFPSHSVIEKGQTVTLRCDPISGHDNLYWYRRVMGKEIKFLLHFVKESKQDESGMPNNRFLAERTGGTYSTLKVQPAELEDSGVYFCASSLPGARATDTQYFGPGTRLTVL.

V gene TRBV2 combines with J gene TRBJ2-7; 15 bases are a match to TRBD2. CDR1 is SNHLY, CDR2 FYNNEI, per germline. The CDR3 has 17 amino acids. Germline trimming cut 6 bases from V and 6 bases from J; bases unmatched to any gene: 12. CDR3 amino acids: CASRPGLAGGPLSEQYF. CDR3 DNA sequence: TGTGCCAGCAGACCCGGACTAGCGGGAGGGCCCTTAAGCGAGCAGTACTTC.